This T cell receptor beta chain was sequenced for a study of cytotoxic CD8 clonotypes in ibrutinib-treated CLL. The wider study: Overall, about 25 responses were partial and 2 complete; following median approximately 73 months, approximately 15 patients stayed remitted and 12 progressed. A median about twelve months of treatment, range 6 to 36, preceded the collection of response samples. Study conclusions and caveats: Public clonotypes were rare and shrank or held steady on treatment.

The V and J ends lost 1 base and 0 bases respectively, with 7 bases between them. The CDR3 consists of 15 residues. In germline, CDR1 is LNHDA, CDR2 SQIVND (reference sequence). About this clone: Its antigen remains unknown.

Only in-frame clones appear in the TCRdb table, and some are missing; sequencing was by immunoSEQ multiplex PCR. The data contain about 140,000 clones, approximately 75% of them seen just once; the ten biggest clones take up approximately 28%. The chain couples TRBV19 to TRBJ2-1, with D maybe TRBD2 (5 bases). Sequencing was performed on PBMCs, taken after 12 months of ibrutinib treatment. This clonotype was sampled from a human donor with chronic lymphocytic leukemia. DNA of the CDR3: TGTGCCAGTAGTATAGGGAGGTACTCCTACAATGAGCAGTTCTTC. The encoded protein is CASSIGRYSYNEQFF.